These 26 T cell receptor beta chains were all obtained from the same sample, sequenced in a study of blood T cell repertoires in COVID-19. TCRdb's copy holds only in-frame clones and misses some; the assay was immunoSEQ multiplex PCR. The table includes about 220,000 clones, around 84% detected once. Sequenced sample: peripheral blood. Receptors originate from a woman aged 60-70 years who had recovered from COVID-19.

The chain links TRBV29-1 to TRBJ1-3; no clear D. CDR1 SQVTM and CDR2 ANQGSEA come from the germline V gene. V was shortened by 6 bases and J by 1 base, with 7 bases between the two germline ends. The CDR3 has 12 residues. CDR3 in DNA: TGCAGCGTGTACACATCTGGAAACACCATATATTTT. This translates into CSVYTSGNTIYF. The entire variable domain, with the rest obtained from reference TRBV29-1 and TRBJ1-3, is as follows: SAVISQKPSRDICQRGTSLTIQCQVDSQVTMMFWYRQQPGQSLTLIATANQGSEATYESGFVIDKFPISRPNLTFSTLTVSNMSPEDSSIYLCSVYTSGNTIYFGEGSWLTVV.

In its sample, this clone was seen once. The chain links TRBV7-2 to TRBJ2-5, with TRBD2 identical over 10 bases. This CDR3 spans 13 amino acids. Germline V gene lookup returns CDR1 SGHTA and CDR2 FQGNSA. J gave up 7 bases and V 1 base, and 0 bases lay outside the gene matches. CDR3 region: CASSLERGGTQYF. The DNA of the CDR3 is TGTGCCAGCAGCTTAGAGCGGGGGGGGACCCAGTACTTC.

V and J are TRBV6-4 and TRBJ2-2; 9 bases agree with TRBD1. This CDR3 is 15 amino acids long. Germline V gene sequence: CDR1 MRHNA, CDR2 SNTAGT. V was pared by 6 bases and J by 6 bases, with 8 bases of the junction left unmatched. CDR3 nucleotide sequence: TGTGCCAGCAGCCGCGGGACAGGGATGGCCGGGGAGCTGTTTTTT. Its protein product is CASSRGTGMAGELFF.

The gene calls are TRBV11-3 and TRBJ2-7; 7 bases are a match to TRBD2. The CDR3 length is 12 residues. CDR1 is SGHNT and CDR2 is YENEEA in the germline V gene. Losses at the gene ends were 5 bases for V and 6 bases for J; bases not matched to a gene: 4. This chain's CDR3 is CASSPGGREQYF. CDR3 DNA sequence: TGTGCCAGCAGCCCGGGAGGTCGCGAGCAGTACTTC.

The chain combines TRBV5-8 with TRBJ1-2; TRBD1 might be the D (6 bases). Germline V gene data show CDR1 as SGHTS and CDR2 as YDEGEE. The CDR3 sequence is 15 residues long. Trimming took 4 bases from V and 4 from J, leaving 17 bases between them. The CDR3 bases are TGTGCCAGCAGCGAAAAAGTCGACAGGCTCTATGGCTACACCTTC. Protein product: CASSEKVDRLYGYTF.

This clone showed up just once. The chain has TRBV7-9 and TRBJ2-5, with TRBD2 matching 9 bases. Per the germline V gene, CDR1 is SEHNR and CDR2 is FQNEAQ (reference sequence). Trimming took 4 bases from V and 4 from J; bases not matched to a gene: 13. CDR3 length: 17 amino acids. The CDR3 DNA reads as TGTGCCAGCAGCTGGAGCGGGGGGACCCTAAGAGGAGAGACCCAGTACTTC. Translation gives CASSWSGGTLRGETQYF.

V usage is TRBV19 and J usage is TRBJ2-7; the D gene is possibly TRBD2 (5 bases). This CDR3 has 15 amino acids. CDR1 is LNHDA and CDR2 is SQIVND in the germline V gene (reference sequence). V was shortened by 1 base and J by 1 base, with 11 bases between the two germline ends. The CDR3 protein is CASSIGSGSSYEQYF. The CDR3 DNA reads TGTGCCAGTAGTATAGGAAGCGGCAGTTCCTACGAGCAGTACTTC.

The chain couples TRBV29-1 to TRBJ1-2, with 7 bases aligning to TRBD1. Germline CDR1 SQVTM, CDR2 ANQGSEA. The length of the CDR3 is 13 residues. The trim removed 4 bases at V and 3 bases at J, leaving 5 bases unmatched. The CDR3 here is CSVVGGFYYGYTF. CDR3 DNA sequence: TGCAGCGTTGTAGGGGGCTTTTACTATGGCTACACCTTC. Full variable domain (remainder filled in from reference TRBV29-1 and TRBJ1-2): SAVISQKPSRDICQRGTSLTIQCQVDSQVTMMFWYRQQPGQSLTLIATANQGSEATYESGFVIDKFPISRPNLTFSTLTVSNMSPEDSSIYLCSVVGGFYYGYTFGSGTRLTVV.

The rearrangement joins TRBV28 to TRBJ1-6; 8 bases align to TRBD1. CDR3 length: 16 residues. Germline V CDR1 and CDR2: MDHEN, SYDVKM. Trimming removed 6 bases from V and 5 bases from J; junction bases left unmatched: 9. The CDR3 here is CASRGTGTGNNSPLHF. DNA for the CDR3: TGTGCCAGCAGGGGAACCGGGACAGGCAATAATTCACCCCTCCACTTT.

V is TRBV29-1 and J is TRBJ2-7, with D maybe TRBD1 (6 bases). The CDR3 extends over 14 amino acids. The V end was cut by 7 bases, the J end by 3 bases, with 19 bases between. Germline V gives CDR1 SQVTM, CDR2 ANQGSEA. The CDR3 DNA is TGCAGCGGATACCCCGACAGGCGAGACTACGAGCAGTACTTC. Amino acids: CSGYPDRRDYEQYF.

CDR3 in amino acids: CASAHSEKLFF. CDR3 sequence (DNA): TGTGCCAGCGCACACAGTGAAAAACTGTTTTTT. V usage is TRBV3-1 (or the pseudogene TRBV3-2) and J usage is TRBJ1-4; D is unresolved. Between the trimmed V and J ends, which lost 8 bases and 7 bases, there was a span of 8 bases. CDR1 LGHDT and CDR2 YNNKEL come from the germline V gene (reference sequence). CDR3 length: 11 residues.

This clone was picked up one time. V is TRBV7-9 and J is TRBJ2-1; D might be TRBD2 (5 bases). The V and J ends lost 2 bases and 7 bases respectively, with 12 bases between them. The CDR3 sequence is 14 residues long. Germline CDR1 reads SEHNR; CDR2 reads FQNEAQ (reference sequence). The CDR3 region has the DNA TGTGCCAGCAGCTTATTCGAGGGAGCAAATGAGCAGTTCTTC. Translation gives CASSLFEGANEQFF.

The chain joins TRBV6-4 to TRBJ1-6; 7 bases map to TRBD1. Germline V gene sequence: CDR1 MRHNA, CDR2 SNTAGT. This CDR3 region has 20 residues. J was trimmed by 9 bases and V by 4 bases; bases with no gene match: 24. DNA for the CDR3: TGTGCCAGCAGTGGTTGTATGAGGGGGCTCCCTACTCGTCTAATTTCACCCCTCCACTTT. Translated, it gives CASSGCMRGLPTRLISPLHF.

The chain combines TRBV18 with TRBJ1-1; tentatively, D is TRBD1 (5 bases). Trimming removed 3 bases at V and 5 bases at J, with 19 bases between. The CDR3 runs 16 residues. Germline V gene lookup returns CDR1 KGHSH and CDR2 LQKENI. CDR3 nucleotides: TGTGCCAGCTCACCTTATTCGCAGGGCTCTTATACTGAAGCTTTCTTT. It yields the protein CASSPYSQGSYTEAFF. Full variable domain (outside the CDR3, taken from reference TRBV18 and TRBJ1-1): NAGVMQNPRHLVRRRGQEARLRCSPMKGHSHVYWYRQLPEEGLKFMVYLQKENIIDESGMPKERFSAEFPKEGPSILRIQQVVRGDSAAYFCASSPYSQGSYTEAFFGQGTRLTVV.

J is TRBJ2-1 and V is TRBV11-2; D unresolved. The CDR3 sequence is 14 residues long. The V end lost 1 base, the J end lost 4 bases, and 8 bases lay between the germline ends. Per germline, CDR1 SGHAT and CDR2 FQNNGV. The CDR3 here is CASSLVVAYNEQFF. The CDR3 DNA is TGTGCCAGCAGCTTAGTGGTAGCTTACAATGAGCAGTTCTTC.

This clone was seen once. The chain couples TRBV5-1 to TRBJ2-7, with 7 nucleotides matching TRBD2. The CDR3 has 15 amino acids. Losses at the gene ends were 4 bases for V and 2 bases for J; bases not matched to a gene: 9. Germline values: CDR1 SGHRS, CDR2 YFSETQ. CDR3 amino acids: CASSLTGTTPYEQYF. The CDR3 bases are TGCGCCAGCAGCCTCACCGGGACTACACCCTACGAGCAGTACTTC.

The chain has TRBV28 and TRBJ1-6; tentatively, D is TRBD1 (5 bases). Germline V gene lookup returns CDR1 MDHEN and CDR2 SYDVKM. Between the trimmed V and J ends, which lost 2 bases and 6 bases, there was a span of 14 bases. This CDR3 contains 16 residues. The CDR3 is CASSLLGRAFNSPLHF. The CDR3 nucleotides read TGTGCCAGCAGTTTACTGGGCAGGGCCTTTAATTCACCCCTCCACTTT.

The chain carries TRBV5-1 and TRBJ1-4, with D perhaps matching TRBD1 (5 bases). Germline V lookup: CDR1 SGHRS, CDR2 YFSETQ. The CDR3 sequence is 14 residues long. V was clipped by 1 base and J by 5 bases, with 9 bases between them. CDR3 in DNA: TGCGCCAGCAGCTTGCAGGGATCGAATGAAAAACTGTTTTTT. Its protein product is CASSLQGSNEKLFF.

The V gene is TRBV14, the J gene TRBJ2-7; D may be TRBD2 (6 bases). Germline values: CDR1 SGHDN, CDR2 FVKESK. Trimming took 4 bases from V and 1 from J, leaving 11 bases between them. This CDR3 has 14 residues. For the CDR3, the DNA is TGTGCCAGCAGCCCCCGGGAGCTATCCTACGAGCAGTACTTC. This sequence encodes CASSPRELSYEQYF.

The chain has TRBV11-2 and TRBJ2-7; the D gene is possibly TRBD1 (6 bases). From germline, CDR1 is SGHAT and CDR2 FQNNGV. V lost 6 bases to trimming and J lost 7 bases, with 19 bases between them. This CDR3 region has 14 residues. The CDR3 loop reads CASRKPGTSGEQYF. In nucleotides, the CDR3 is TGTGCCAGCAGGAAACCGGGGACATCGGGAGAGCAGTACTTC.

The chain is built from TRBV7-8 and TRBJ2-1; 16 nucleotides align to TRBD2. This CDR3 spans 20 amino acids. The junction had 10 bases not matched to a gene; V was cut back by 5 bases and J by 0 bases. Germline loops: CDR1 SGHVS, CDR2 FQNEAQ. The CDR3: CASSQPPGLAGGSSYNEQFF. CDR3 DNA sequence: TGTGCCAGCAGCCAACCACCGGGACTAGCGGGGGGGAGCTCCTACAATGAGCAGTTCTTC.

This chain connects TRBV14 to TRBJ1-3; D is uncertain. V was trimmed by 7 bases and J by 0 bases, leaving 13 bases between them. Germline lookup yields CDR1 SGHDN and CDR2 FVKESK. The CDR3 is 15 amino acids. CDR3 sequence (DNA): TGTGCCAGCATCGGGTACCCAAGCTCTGGAAACACCATATATTTT. Residues: CASIGYPSSGNTIYF.

The V gene is TRBV24-1, the J gene TRBJ1-6, with a tentative D call TRBD1 (5 bases). This CDR3 spans 16 amino acids. V was trimmed by 1 base and J by 3 bases, leaving 9 bases between them. In germline, CDR1 is KGHDR, CDR2 SFDVKD. CDR3 protein: CATSDFWTLYNSPLHF. The DNA of the CDR3 is TGTGCCACCAGTGATTTCTGGACACTCTATAATTCACCCCTCCACTTT.

This rearrangement joins TRBV7-2 to TRBJ1-5; 10 nucleotides agree with TRBD1. The junction had 5 bases not matched to a gene; V was cut back by 6 bases and J by 6 bases. The germline CDR1 and CDR2 sequences are SGHTA and FQGNSA. The CDR3 is made up of 14 amino acids. CDR3 amino acids: CASSRDRGGQPQHF. In nucleotides, the CDR3 is TGTGCCAGCAGTCGGGACAGGGGAGGTCAGCCCCAGCATTTT. The variable domain in full, completed from reference TRBV7-2 and TRBJ1-5, reads GAGVSQSPSNKVTEKGKDVELRCDPISGHTALYWYRQSLGQGLEFLIYFQGNSAPDKSGLPSDRFSAERTGGSVSTLTIQRTQQEDSAVYLCASSRDRGGQPQHFGDGTRLSIL.

This sequence joins TRBV5-6 and TRBJ1-5, with D unresolved. Looked up from germline, CDR1 is SGHDT and CDR2 is YYEEEE. The CDR3 has 15 residues. The V gene lost 0 bases and the J gene lost 8 bases, with 15 bases spanning the gap. CDR3 in DNA: TGTGCCAGCAGCTTGGGAGTCCTAGTAACGGAGCCCCAGCATTTT. This codes for CASSLGVLVTEPQHF.

This chain joins TRBV7-8 and TRBJ2-5; TRBD1 matches at 7 bases. From germline, CDR1 is SGHVS and CDR2 FQNEAQ. V was clipped by 6 bases and J by 5 bases; unmatched bases: 6. This CDR3 spans 13 amino acids. The CDR3 DNA sequence: TGTGCCAGCAGGTCCACAGGGGTGGAGACCCAGTACTTC. Translation: CASRSTGVETQYF.